A selection of T cell receptor beta chains follows, all from one sample in a study of blood T cell repertoires in COVID-19. Here immunoSEQ multiplex PCR was the method, and the copy in TCRdb shows in-frame clones only, minus some. The table lists 75,000 to 90,000 clones, approximately 89% of them singletons. The sequenced sample consisted of peripheral blood. The receptors stem from a man aged 45 to 65 with active or convalescent COVID-19. Both conserved end residues are part of each CDR3.

TRBV6-1,TRBJ2-7,CASSEALPQGGKQYF
TRBV6-5,TRBJ2-5,CASRRSSGAQYF
TRBV15,TRBJ1-4,CATSRDGARGDEKLFF
TRBV6-5,TRBJ1-6,CASTPGTPNSPLHF
TRBV28,TRBJ1-5,CASRVGTGPQPQHF
TRBV3-1/TRBV3-2,TRBJ1-1,CASSPQTGWTEAFF
TRBV7-2,TRBJ2-3,CASSSRTSGVGDTQYF
TRBV28,TRBJ2-5,CASSLSTGGQETQYF
TRBV28,TRBJ2-7,CASSLGSSPYEQYF
TRBV10-2,TRBJ1-5,CASSDPGGLNQPQHF
TRBV2,TRBJ1-3,CASRVESGAGNTIYF
TRBV5-1,TRBJ2-7,CASSLTPGYYEQYF
TRBV2,TRBJ1-4,CASSDQGGEKLFF
TRBV10-3,TRBJ1-2,CAISGRVGEYGYTF
TRBV6-5,TRBJ1-1,CASSLGQSYTEAFF
TRBV11-2,TRBJ2-7,CASSSLRSYEQYF
TRBV6-2/TRBV6-3,TRBJ1-1,CASSYGHTEAFF
TRBV5-1,TRBJ2-5,CASSSSGATQETQYF
TRBV7-7,TRBJ2-7,CASSLEVYGTEPYEQYF
TRBV28,TRBJ1-5,CASSSGSNQPQHF
TRBV7-9,TRBJ2-7,CASSFVSSSYEQYF
TRBV18,TRBJ1-1,CASSAGQENTEAFF
TRBV18,TRBJ2-1,CASSSTGSTHEQFF
TRBV20-1,TRBJ2-7,CSASSGHEQYF